This TCR beta chain was documented in a study of OX40 agonist ivuxolimab in advanced cancers. Study-wide points: Dose levels from 0.1 to 3.0 mg/kg saw CD4+ and CD8+ blood T cells expand clonally by week 6.

Using immunoSEQ multiplex PCR, the repertoire was profiled, and TCRdb retains in-frame clones only, with some absent. Among more than 50,000 clones listed, over 70% were seen once. Sampling times: baseline, cycle 4 day 1, cycle 7 day 1. As regards this clone: The antigen remains unidentified.

The sequence came from an adult with an advanced solid tumor such as melanoma, head and neck, liver or kidney cancer. The sequencing used CD4+ or CD8+ T cells sorted from blood, collected in a trial of the OX40 agonist ivuxolimab.

CDR3 nucleotide sequence: TGTGCCAGCAGCTCGAACGGGGGGATGGCTGAAGCTTTCTTT. Its translation: CASSSNGGMAEAFF. The gene calls are TRBV7-2 and TRBJ1-1; the D gene is possibly TRBD1 (5 bases). The CDR3 has 14 residues. V shed 4 bases and J shed 6 bases, with 15 bases lying between them. Per germline, CDR1 SGHTA and CDR2 FQGNSA.